This T cell receptor beta chain was captured in a study of blood T cell repertoires in COVID-19. Across the study: PBMCs, B-cell-depleted T cells, or T cells were the source of the cDNA or gDNA that made up the material.

The CDR3 covers 17 residues. From germline, CDR1 is SGDLS and CDR2 YYNGEE. V was pared by 4 bases and J by 4 bases, with 23 bases between. The cohort comprised adults aged roughly 18 to 90 years residing in around 25 US areas. In the original workflow: Amplification of reference gene primers was used by the study to estimate nucleated cell counts. The protocol was immunoSEQ multiplex PCR, while the TCRdb copy is restricted to in-frame clones and leaves out a portion. Clonal size and the V and J genes are those of that table, whereas D and trimming came from the DNA. The profile shows fewer than 500,000 clones, about 89% of them singletons.

V gene TRBV9 combines with J gene TRBJ2-5; a weak D match, TRBD1 (6 bases). The source is a man in his thirties or forties who had recovered from COVID-19. Sequencing was done on a sample of PBMCs or T cells enriched from blood (not recorded which). The CDR3: CASSPQSGVGGGETQYF. CDR3 coding DNA: TGTGCCAGCAGCCCCCAGTCAGGGGTTGGTGGAGGAGAGACCCAGTACTTC.